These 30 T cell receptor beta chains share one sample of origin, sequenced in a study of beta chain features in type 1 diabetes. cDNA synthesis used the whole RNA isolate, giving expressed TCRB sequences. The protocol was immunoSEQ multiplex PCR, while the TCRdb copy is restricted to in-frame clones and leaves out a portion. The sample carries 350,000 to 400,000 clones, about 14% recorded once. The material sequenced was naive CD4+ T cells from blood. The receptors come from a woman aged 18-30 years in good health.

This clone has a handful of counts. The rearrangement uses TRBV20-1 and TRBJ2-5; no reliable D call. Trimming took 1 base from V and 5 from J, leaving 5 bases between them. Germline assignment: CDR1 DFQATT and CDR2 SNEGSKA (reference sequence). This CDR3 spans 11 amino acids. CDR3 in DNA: TGCAGTGCTAGAGGGAGCGAGACCCAGTACTTC. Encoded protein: CSARGSETQYF.

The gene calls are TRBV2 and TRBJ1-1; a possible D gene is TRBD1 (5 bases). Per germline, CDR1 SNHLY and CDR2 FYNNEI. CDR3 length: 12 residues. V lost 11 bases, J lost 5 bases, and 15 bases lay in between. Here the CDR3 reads CAVDKGLTEAFF. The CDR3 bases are TGTGCCGTTGATAAGGGGTTGACTGAAGCTTTCTTT.

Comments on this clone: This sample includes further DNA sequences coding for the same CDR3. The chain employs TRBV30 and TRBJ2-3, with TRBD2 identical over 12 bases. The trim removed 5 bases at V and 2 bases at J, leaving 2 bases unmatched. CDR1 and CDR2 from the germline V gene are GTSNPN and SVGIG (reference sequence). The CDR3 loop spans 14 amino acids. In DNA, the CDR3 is TGTGCCTGGGGACTAGCGGGGTCCACAGATACGCAGTATTTT. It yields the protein CAWGLAGSTDTQYF.

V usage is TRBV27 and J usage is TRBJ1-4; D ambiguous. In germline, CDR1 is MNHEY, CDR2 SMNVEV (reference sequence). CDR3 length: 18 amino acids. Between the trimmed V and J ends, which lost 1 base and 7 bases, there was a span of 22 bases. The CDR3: CASSLFFPNLGSSEKLFF. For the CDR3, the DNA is TGTGCCAGCAGTTTATTTTTCCCAAATCTCGGTTCGAGTGAAAAACTGTTTTTT.

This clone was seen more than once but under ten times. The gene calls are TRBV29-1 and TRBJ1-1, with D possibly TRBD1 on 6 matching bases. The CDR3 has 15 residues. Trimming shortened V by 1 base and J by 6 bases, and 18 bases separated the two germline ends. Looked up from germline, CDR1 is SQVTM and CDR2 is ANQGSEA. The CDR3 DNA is TGCAGCGTTGAAGTACAGGGTCTAGGGGGTTCTGAAGCTTTCTTT. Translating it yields CSVEVQGLGGSEAFF.

CDR3 DNA: TGCGCCAGCAGCTTGGCCACAGGGGGAGGTCTCAATGAGCAGTTCTTC. Amino acids: CASSLATGGGLNEQFF. J is TRBJ2-1 and V is TRBV5-1; 8 bases map to TRBD1. V shed 0 bases and J 6 bases; nucleotides not matched to a gene: 8. The germline V gene has CDR1 SGHRS and CDR2 YFSETQ. The CDR3 totals 16 residues.

The DNA of the CDR3 is TGTGCCAGCAGCTTAGGACTAGCGGTCTACGAGCAGTACTTC. Its protein product is CASSLGLAVYEQYF. This sequence joins TRBV7-2 and TRBJ2-7; 9 positions match TRBD2. This CDR3 is 14 amino acids long. CDR1 is SGHTA, CDR2 FQGNSA, per germline. Trimming removed 1 base from V and 3 bases from J; junction bases left unmatched: 1. The whole variable domain, filled in from reference TRBV7-2 and TRBJ2-7, reads GAGVSQSPSNKVTEKGKDVELRCDPISGHTALYWYRQSLGQGLEFLIYFQGNSAPDKSGLPSDRFSAERTGGSVSTLTIQRTQQEDSAVYLCASSLGLAVYEQYFGPGTRLTVT.

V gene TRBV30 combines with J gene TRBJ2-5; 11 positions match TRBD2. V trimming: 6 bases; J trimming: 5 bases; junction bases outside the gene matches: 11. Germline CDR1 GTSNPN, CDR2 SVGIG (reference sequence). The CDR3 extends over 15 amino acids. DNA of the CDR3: TGTGCCTGTCAGCTAGCGGGAGGTAGCGGGGAGACCCAGTACTTC. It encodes CACQLAGGSGETQYF.

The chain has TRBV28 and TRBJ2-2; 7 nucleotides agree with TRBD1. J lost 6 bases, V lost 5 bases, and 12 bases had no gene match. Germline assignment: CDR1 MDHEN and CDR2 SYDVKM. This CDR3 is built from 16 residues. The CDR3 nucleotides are TGTGCCAGCAGTCCTTGGAAGGGGGCCTCGCCCGGGGAGCTGTTTTTT. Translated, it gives CASSPWKGASPGELFF.

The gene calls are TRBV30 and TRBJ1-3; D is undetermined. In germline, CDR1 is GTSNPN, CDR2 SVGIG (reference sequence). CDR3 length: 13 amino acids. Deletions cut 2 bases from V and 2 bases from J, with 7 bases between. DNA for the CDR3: TGTGCCTGGAGTAGAGGGACTGGAAACACCATATATTTT. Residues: CAWSRGTGNTIYF.

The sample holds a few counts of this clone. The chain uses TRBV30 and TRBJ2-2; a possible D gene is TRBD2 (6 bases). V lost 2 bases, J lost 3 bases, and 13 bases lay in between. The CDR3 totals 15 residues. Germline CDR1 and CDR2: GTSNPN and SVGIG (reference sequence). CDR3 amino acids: CAWSKWEEHTGELFF. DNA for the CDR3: TGTGCCTGGAGTAAGTGGGAGGAACACACCGGGGAGCTGTTTTTT.

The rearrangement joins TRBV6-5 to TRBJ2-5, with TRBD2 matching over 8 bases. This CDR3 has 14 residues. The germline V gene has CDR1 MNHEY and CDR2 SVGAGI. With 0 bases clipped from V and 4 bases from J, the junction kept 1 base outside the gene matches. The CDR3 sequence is CASSYSLAAETQYF. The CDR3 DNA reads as TGTGCCAGCAGTTACTCACTAGCGGCAGAGACCCAGTACTTC.

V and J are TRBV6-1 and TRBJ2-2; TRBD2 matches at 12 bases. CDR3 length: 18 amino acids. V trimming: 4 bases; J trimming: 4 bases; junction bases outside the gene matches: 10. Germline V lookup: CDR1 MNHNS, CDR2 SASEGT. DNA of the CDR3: TGTGCCAGCAGTGCCCCTAGCGGGAGGGCCAAAAGCACCGGGGAGCTGTTTTTT. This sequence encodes CASSAPSGRAKSTGELFF.

Here the CDR3 reads CASSFQAGGPDTQYF. The CDR3 DNA sequence: TGTGCCAGCAGCTTCCAAGCGGGAGGGCCGGATACGCAGTATTTT. The chain uses TRBV9 and TRBJ2-3, with 10 bases fitting TRBD2. Germline CDR1 reads SGDLS; CDR2 reads YYNGEE. This CDR3 spans 15 amino acids. The V gene end was trimmed by 4 bases and the J gene end by 6 bases; junction bases not matched to a gene: 8. Full variable domain (rest looked up from reference TRBV9 and TRBJ2-3): DSGVTQTPKHLITATGQRVTLRCSPRSGDLSVYWYQQSLDQGLQFLIQYYNGEERAKGNILERFSAQQFPDLHSELNLSSLELGDSALYFCASSFQAGGPDTQYFGPGTRLTVL.

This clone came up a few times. The CDR3: CASSSQDSNTEAFF. The CDR3 DNA sequence: TGTGCCAGCTCATCCCAGGACAGCAACACTGAAGCTTTCTTT. This rearrangement joins TRBV18 to TRBJ1-1; weak D call: TRBD1 (6 bases). Trimming removed 5 bases at V and 2 bases at J, with 12 bases between. Germline assignment: CDR1 KGHSH and CDR2 LQKENI. This CDR3 has 14 residues.

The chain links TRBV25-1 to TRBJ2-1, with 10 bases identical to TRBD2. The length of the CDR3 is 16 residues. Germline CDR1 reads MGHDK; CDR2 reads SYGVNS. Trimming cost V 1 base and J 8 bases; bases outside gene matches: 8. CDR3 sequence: CASSEFGSSGGYEQFF. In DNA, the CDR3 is TGTGCCAGCAGTGAATTCGGGAGTAGCGGGGGGTATGAGCAGTTCTTC. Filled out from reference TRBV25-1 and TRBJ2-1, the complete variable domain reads EADIYQTPRYLVIGTGKKITLECSQTMGHDKMYWYQQDPGMELHLIHYSYGVNSTEKGDLSSESTVSRIRTEHFPLTLESARPSHTSQYLCASSEFGSSGGYEQFFGPGTRLTVL.

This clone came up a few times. The CDR3 is CASSLTLSTDTQYF. The CDR3 DNA is TGTGCCAGCAGCTTAACTCTGAGCACAGATACGCAGTATTTT. The chain recombines TRBV7-8 with TRBJ2-3; D call uncertain. The germline gives CDR1 SGHVS, CDR2 FQNEAQ. The CDR3 consists of 14 residues. Trimming shortened V by 2 bases and J by 0 bases, and 6 bases separated the two germline ends.

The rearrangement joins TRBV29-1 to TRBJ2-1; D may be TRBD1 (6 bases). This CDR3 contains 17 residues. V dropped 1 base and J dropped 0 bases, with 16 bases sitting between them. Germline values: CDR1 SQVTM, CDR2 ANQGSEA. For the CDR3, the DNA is TGCAGCGTTGAAGGTCAGGGGATAGTGAGCTCCTACAATGAGCAGTTCTTC. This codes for CSVEGQGIVSSYNEQFF.

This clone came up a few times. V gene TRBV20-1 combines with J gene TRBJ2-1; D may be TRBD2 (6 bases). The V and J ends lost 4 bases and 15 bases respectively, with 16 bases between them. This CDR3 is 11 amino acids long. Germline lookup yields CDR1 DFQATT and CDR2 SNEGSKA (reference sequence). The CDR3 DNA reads TGCAGTGCTAACCTAGCGAAGACTATGTTCTTC. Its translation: CSANLAKTMFF.

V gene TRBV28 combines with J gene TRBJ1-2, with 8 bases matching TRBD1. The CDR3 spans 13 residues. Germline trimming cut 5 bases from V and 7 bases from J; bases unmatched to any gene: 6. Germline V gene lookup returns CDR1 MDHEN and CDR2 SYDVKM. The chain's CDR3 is CASSPRGLFGYTF. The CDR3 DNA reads TGTGCCAGCAGTCCCAGGGGGCTGTTTGGCTACACCTTC.

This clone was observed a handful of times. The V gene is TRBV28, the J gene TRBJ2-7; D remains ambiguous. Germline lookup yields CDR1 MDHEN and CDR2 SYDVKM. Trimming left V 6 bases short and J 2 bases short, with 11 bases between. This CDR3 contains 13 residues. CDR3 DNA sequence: TGTGCCAGCAGCGTACAGCCCACCTACGAGCAGTACTTC. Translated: CASSVQPTYEQYF.

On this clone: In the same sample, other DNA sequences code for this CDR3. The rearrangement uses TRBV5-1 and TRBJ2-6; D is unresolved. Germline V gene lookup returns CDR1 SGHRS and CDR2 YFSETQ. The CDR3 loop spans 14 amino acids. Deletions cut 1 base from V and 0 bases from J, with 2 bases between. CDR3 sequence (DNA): TGCGCCAGCAGCTTGCTCTCTGGGGCCAACGTCCTGACTTTC. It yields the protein CASSLLSGANVLTF.

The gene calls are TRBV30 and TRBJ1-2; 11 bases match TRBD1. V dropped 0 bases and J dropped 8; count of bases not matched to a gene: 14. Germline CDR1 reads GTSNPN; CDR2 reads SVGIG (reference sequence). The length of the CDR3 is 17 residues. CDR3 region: CAWSVKWDRGTSWGYTF. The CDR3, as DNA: TGTGCCTGGAGTGTAAAATGGGACAGGGGGACCTCTTGGGGCTACACCTTC.

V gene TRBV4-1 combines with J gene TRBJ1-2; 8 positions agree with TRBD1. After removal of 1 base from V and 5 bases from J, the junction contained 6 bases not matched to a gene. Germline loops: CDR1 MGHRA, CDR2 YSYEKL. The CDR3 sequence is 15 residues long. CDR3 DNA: TGCGCCAGCAGCCAAGGGGCAGACAGGGGATATGGCTACACCTTC. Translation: CASSQGADRGYGYTF.

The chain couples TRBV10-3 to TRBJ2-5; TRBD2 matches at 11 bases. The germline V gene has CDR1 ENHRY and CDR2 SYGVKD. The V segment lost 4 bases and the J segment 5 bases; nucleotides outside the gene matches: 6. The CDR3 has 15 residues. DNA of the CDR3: TGTGCCATCAGTGTACTAGCGGGAGCCCCCGAGACCCAGTACTTC. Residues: CAISVLAGAPETQYF.

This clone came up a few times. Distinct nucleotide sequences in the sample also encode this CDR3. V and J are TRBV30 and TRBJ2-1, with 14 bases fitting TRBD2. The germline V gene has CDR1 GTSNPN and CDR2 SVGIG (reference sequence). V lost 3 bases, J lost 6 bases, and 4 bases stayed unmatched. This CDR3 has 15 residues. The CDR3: CAWSPGLAGVNEQFF. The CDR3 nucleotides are TGTGCCTGGAGCCCGGGACTAGCGGGAGTCAATGAGCAGTTCTTC.

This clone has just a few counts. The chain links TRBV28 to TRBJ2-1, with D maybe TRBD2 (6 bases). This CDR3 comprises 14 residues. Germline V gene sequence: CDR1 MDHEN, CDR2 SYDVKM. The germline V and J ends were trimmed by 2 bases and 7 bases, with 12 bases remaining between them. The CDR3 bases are TGTGCCAGCAGTTTAGCGGGACCGTCGAATGAGCAGTTCTTC. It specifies CASSLAGPSNEQFF.

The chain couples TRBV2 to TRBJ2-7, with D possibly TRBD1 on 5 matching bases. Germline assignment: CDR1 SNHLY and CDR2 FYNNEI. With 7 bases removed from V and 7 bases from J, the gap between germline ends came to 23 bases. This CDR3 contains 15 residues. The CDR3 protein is CASTIQAPRVGEQYF. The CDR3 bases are TGTGCCAGCACAATCCAGGCCCCCAGGGTGGGGGAGCAGTACTTC.

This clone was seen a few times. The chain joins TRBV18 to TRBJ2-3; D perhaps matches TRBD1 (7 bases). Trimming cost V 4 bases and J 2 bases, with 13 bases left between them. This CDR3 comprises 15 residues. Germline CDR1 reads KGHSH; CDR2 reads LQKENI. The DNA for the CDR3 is TGTGCCAGCTCACGTGCAGGGGGGCACACAGATACGCAGTATTTT. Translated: CASSRAGGHTDTQYF. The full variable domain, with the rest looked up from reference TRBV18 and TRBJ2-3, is NAGVMQNPRHLVRRRGQEARLRCSPMKGHSHVYWYRQLPEEGLKFMVYLQKENIIDESGMPKERFSAEFPKEGPSILRIQQVVRGDSAAYFCASSRAGGHTDTQYFGPGTRLTVL.

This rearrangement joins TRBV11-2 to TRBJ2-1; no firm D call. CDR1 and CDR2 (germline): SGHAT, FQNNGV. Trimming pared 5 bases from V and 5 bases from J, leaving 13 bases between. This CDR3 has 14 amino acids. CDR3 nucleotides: TGTGCCAGCAGCACCCCTCGATGGCACAATGAGCAGTTCTTC. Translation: CASSTPRWHNEQFF.